The rows below give T cell receptor beta chains drawn from one sample of a study of T cell responses to AZD1222 COVID-19 vaccine. Repertoires were generated with immunoSEQ multiplex PCR, while TCRdb's copy carries only in-frame clones and drops some. The top ten clones hold 13% to 15% of a sample with 95,000 to 150,000 clones, around 93% of them seen once. The sequencing here drew on peripheral blood, taken on day 0 of AZD1222 vaccination. These receptor sequences come from an adult in good health. Both conserved end residues are part of each CDR3. Each record gives: J gene, D gene, V gene, clone size, CDR3 protein, CDR3 DNA. D genes are given only for firm matches. Where a row states a size, it is once, few, many or the class of an expanded clone; other rows omit it.

j_call: TRBJ2-3; d_call: TRBD2; v_call: TRBV5-1; clone_size: few; cdr3_aa: CASSSRGGATDTQYF; cdr3_nt: TGCGCCAGCAGCTCCCGCGGGGGGGCCACAGATACGCAGTATTTT
j_call: TRBJ2-5; d_call: TRBD2; v_call: TRBV11-2; clone_size: .; cdr3_aa: CASSLTGTSVAETQYF; cdr3_nt: TGTGCCAGCAGCCTAACCGGGACTAGCGTTGCAGAGACCCAGTACTTC
j_call: TRBJ1-2; d_call: TRBD1; v_call: TRBV28; clone_size: .; cdr3_aa: CASRLGTGGGSYGYTF; cdr3_nt: TGTGCCAGCAGACTAGGGACAGGGGGCGGAAGCTATGGCTACACCTTC
j_call: TRBJ1-1; d_call: .; v_call: TRBV28; clone_size: .; cdr3_aa: CASAYGLIQGRFTEAFF; cdr3_nt: TGTGCCAGCGCTTATGGCCTGATCCAGGGTAGGTTCACTGAAGCTTTCTTT
j_call: TRBJ2-7; d_call: .; v_call: TRBV28; clone_size: .; cdr3_aa: CASRSHREIPTYEQYF; cdr3_nt: TGTGCCAGCAGGAGTCATCGGGAGATTCCGACCTACGAGCAGTACTTC
j_call: TRBJ2-7; d_call: TRBD2; v_call: TRBV9; clone_size: .; cdr3_aa: CASSPREGSYEQYF; cdr3_nt: TGTGCCAGCAGCCCGCGGGAGGGGTCCTACGAGCAGTACTTC
j_call: TRBJ2-5; d_call: TRBD1; v_call: TRBV12-3/TRBV12-4; clone_size: .; cdr3_aa: CASNRDSQETQYF; cdr3_nt: TGTGCCAGCAACCGGGACAGTCAAGAGACCCAGTACTTC
j_call: TRBJ2-7; d_call: .; v_call: TRBV3-1/TRBV3-2; clone_size: .; cdr3_aa: CASSQARQRYEQYF; cdr3_nt: TGTGCCAGCAGCCAAGCAAGACAGAGGTACGAGCAGTACTTC
j_call: TRBJ1-2; d_call: .; v_call: TRBV6-5; clone_size: .; cdr3_aa: CASSYGSLYTF; cdr3_nt: TGTGCCAGCAGTTACGGCAGTCTCTACACCTTC
j_call: TRBJ2-1; d_call: TRBD2; v_call: TRBV4-3; clone_size: .; cdr3_aa: CASSQDETSGGNEQFF; cdr3_nt: TGCGCCAGCAGCCAAGATGAGACTAGCGGGGGTAATGAGCAGTTCTTC
j_call: TRBJ1-2; d_call: .; v_call: TRBV12-5; clone_size: .; cdr3_aa: CASGVPKLNYGYTF; cdr3_nt: TGTGCTAGTGGGGTCCCTAAACTAAACTATGGCTACACCTTC
j_call: TRBJ1-4; d_call: TRBD1; v_call: TRBV5-1; clone_size: .; cdr3_aa: CASSLATGATNEKLFF; cdr3_nt: TGCGCCAGCAGCTTGGCGACAGGGGCAACTAATGAAAAACTGTTTTTT
j_call: TRBJ1-4; d_call: .; v_call: TRBV18; clone_size: .; cdr3_aa: CASSPPERDNEKLFF; cdr3_nt: TGTGCCAGCTCACCACCTGAAAGAGATAATGAAAAACTGTTTTTT
j_call: TRBJ1-2; d_call: .; v_call: TRBV19; clone_size: .; cdr3_aa: CASSMDYGYTF; cdr3_nt: TGTGCCAGTAGTATGGACTATGGCTACACCTTC
j_call: TRBJ2-7; d_call: TRBD2; v_call: TRBV7-2; clone_size: .; cdr3_aa: CASTPGGLYEQYF; cdr3_nt: TGTGCCAGCACCCCGGGGGGGCTCTACGAGCAGTACTTC
j_call: TRBJ2-5; d_call: .; v_call: TRBV5-6; clone_size: .; cdr3_aa: CASSFLNTAQETQYF; cdr3_nt: TGTGCCAGCAGCTTCTTGAACACAGCCCAAGAGACCCAGTACTTC
j_call: TRBJ1-2; d_call: .; v_call: TRBV6-5; clone_size: .; cdr3_aa: CASSYDRKSNYGYTF; cdr3_nt: TGTGCCAGCAGTTACGACAGGAAGTCTAACTATGGCTACACCTTC
j_call: TRBJ1-6; d_call: .; v_call: TRBV30; clone_size: .; cdr3_aa: CAWSSGSPLHF; cdr3_nt: TGTGCCTGGAGTTCGGGGTCACCCCTCCACTTT
j_call: TRBJ1-3; d_call: TRBD1; v_call: TRBV7-6; clone_size: .; cdr3_aa: CASSLGTGPGNTIYF; cdr3_nt: TGTGCCAGCAGCCTCGGGACAGGGCCTGGAAACACCATATATTTT
j_call: TRBJ2-3; d_call: .; v_call: TRBV21-1; clone_size: .; cdr3_aa: CASSRLAGVTDTQYF; cdr3_nt: TGTGCCAGCAGTCGACTAGCGGGAGTTACAGATACGCAGTATTTT
j_call: TRBJ2-1; d_call: .; v_call: TRBV12-5; clone_size: .; cdr3_aa: CASGLVGRDYNEQFF; cdr3_nt: TGTGCTAGTGGTTTGGTCGGGCGGGACTACAATGAGCAGTTCTTC
j_call: TRBJ1-5; d_call: .; v_call: TRBV28; clone_size: .; cdr3_aa: CASHRQNQPQHF; cdr3_nt: TGTGCCAGTCATAGACAGAATCAGCCCCAGCATTTT
j_call: TRBJ2-1; d_call: TRBD2; v_call: TRBV13; clone_size: .; cdr3_aa: CASSPGTSGITNEQFF; cdr3_nt: TGTGCCAGCAGCCCGGGGACTAGCGGGATAACCAATGAGCAGTTCTTC
j_call: TRBJ1-4; d_call: .; v_call: TRBV7-2; clone_size: .; cdr3_aa: CASSLDRLATNEKLFF; cdr3_nt: TGTGCCAGCAGCCTCGACAGGCTCGCAACTAATGAAAAACTGTTTTTT
j_call: TRBJ2-7; d_call: .; v_call: TRBV7-6; clone_size: .; cdr3_aa: CASSLALGAEQYF; cdr3_nt: TGTGCCAGCAGCTTAGCTCTGGGGGCCGAGCAGTACTTC
j_call: TRBJ2-7; d_call: .; v_call: TRBV6-2/TRBV6-3; clone_size: .; cdr3_aa: CASSSRGLSNEQYF; cdr3_nt: TGTGCCAGCAGTTCCAGAGGGCTGTCTAACGAGCAGTACTTC
j_call: TRBJ1-1; d_call: .; v_call: TRBV7-9; clone_size: .; cdr3_aa: CASSPRALVVEAFF; cdr3_nt: TGTGCCAGCAGCCCTCGGGCCTTGGTAGTGGAAGCTTTCTTT
j_call: TRBJ1-1; d_call: .; v_call: TRBV28; clone_size: .; cdr3_aa: CASSAGWGNTEAFF; cdr3_nt: TGTGCCAGCAGTGCCGGATGGGGGAACACTGAAGCTTTCTTT
j_call: TRBJ2-7; d_call: TRBD1; v_call: TRBV10-3; clone_size: .; cdr3_aa: CAISDQGASYEQYF; cdr3_nt: TGTGCCATCAGTGATCAGGGGGCGTCCTACGAGCAGTACTTC
j_call: TRBJ1-5; d_call: TRBD1; v_call: TRBV6-5; clone_size: .; cdr3_aa: CASLLDRVHNQPQHF; cdr3_nt: TGTGCCAGCTTGTTAGACAGGGTTCACAATCAGCCCCAGCATTTT
j_call: TRBJ1-1; d_call: .; v_call: TRBV28; clone_size: .; cdr3_aa: CASSPTSPTNWAFF; cdr3_nt: TGTGCCAGCAGTCCAACGTCCCCAACAAACTGGGCTTTCTTT
j_call: TRBJ2-3; d_call: TRBD2; v_call: TRBV24-1; clone_size: .; cdr3_aa: CATSDLTGTSGVTDTQYF; cdr3_nt: TGTGCCACCAGTGATTTAACCGGGACTAGCGGGGTAACAGATACGCAGTATTTT
j_call: TRBJ2-6; d_call: .; v_call: TRBV10-3; clone_size: few; cdr3_aa: CAAREGSTGANVLTF; cdr3_nt: TGTGCCGCCAGAGAAGGATCCACTGGGGCCAACGTCCTGACTTTC
j_call: TRBJ1-2; d_call: .; v_call: TRBV7-2; clone_size: .; cdr3_aa: CASSPDLSYGYTF; cdr3_nt: TGTGCCAGCAGCCCGGACCTCAGTTATGGCTACACCTTC
j_call: TRBJ2-2; d_call: TRBD1; v_call: TRBV7-9; clone_size: .; cdr3_aa: CASSSRGQVNTGELFF; cdr3_nt: TGTGCCAGCAGCTCTAGGGGACAGGTGAACACCGGGGAGCTGTTTTTT
j_call: TRBJ2-5; d_call: .; v_call: TRBV5-6; clone_size: .; cdr3_aa: CASSLALGAETQYF; cdr3_nt: TGTGCCAGCAGCTTGGCCTTGGGAGCGGAGACCCAGTACTTC
j_call: TRBJ2-1; d_call: .; v_call: TRBV24-1; clone_size: .; cdr3_aa: CATSVTGGGGGTYNEQFF; cdr3_nt: TGTGCCACCAGTGTAACGGGAGGGGGAGGGGGCACCTACAATGAGCAGTTCTTC
j_call: TRBJ2-5; d_call: TRBD2; v_call: TRBV4-1; clone_size: .; cdr3_aa: CASSRTGTNQETQYF; cdr3_nt: TGCGCCAGCAGTCGTACCGGGACTAACCAAGAGACCCAGTACTTC
j_call: TRBJ2-1; d_call: TRBD2; v_call: TRBV4-1; clone_size: .; cdr3_aa: CASSPGVAGAREQFF; cdr3_nt: TGCGCCAGCAGCCCGGGGGTAGCGGGAGCGCGGGAGCAGTTCTTC
j_call: TRBJ1-5; d_call: .; v_call: TRBV4-3; clone_size: few; cdr3_aa: CASSQEHGWGQPQHF; cdr3_nt: TGCGCCAGCAGCCAAGAACATGGGTGGGGTCAGCCCCAGCATTTT